The 9 T cell receptor beta chains below were found in one sample sequenced in a study of OX40 agonist ivuxolimab in advanced cancers. This table comes from immunoSEQ multiplex PCR, and its TCRdb copy is limited to in-frame clones, with some not included. The repertoire holds several thousand clones, with 66% as singletons. Source: CD4+ or CD8+ T cells sorted from blood, taken in a trial of the OX40 agonist ivuxolimab. These receptors originate from an adult with an advanced solid tumor such as melanoma, head and neck, liver or kidney cancer.

The table lists this clone with a count of one. The V and J genes are TRBV6-1 and TRBJ2-5; 9 bases match TRBD2. The J call is uncertain, as TRBJ2-7 better fits the DNA end. CDR1 and CDR2 from the germline V gene are MNHNS and SASEGT. This CDR3 spans 16 amino acids. The CDR3 DNA sequence: TGTGCCAGCAGTGAATCCGTGGGTAGCGGGAGCTACGAGCAGTACTTC. It encodes CASSESVGSGSYEQYF.

The chain employs TRBV5-1 and TRBJ2-1; 9 bases are a match to TRBD1. The V gene end was trimmed by 4 bases and the J gene end by 7 bases; junction bases not matched to a gene: 3. The V gene's germline CDR1 is SGHRS and CDR2 YFSETQ. The CDR3 spans 13 residues. The DNA of the CDR3 is TGCGCCAGCAGCCTCGGGACAGGGAATGAGCAGTTCTTC. Translation gives CASSLGTGNEQFF.

This clone qualifies as medium-sized. CDR3 protein: CAQAQGGDTQYF. The CDR3 DNA follows: TGTGCCCAAGCCCAGGGGGGAGATACGCAGTATTTT. This chain links TRBV7-9 with TRBJ2-3; TRBD1 might be the D (7 bases). Germline CDR1 SEHNR, CDR2 FQNEAQ (reference sequence). V was trimmed by 11 bases and J by 5 bases, leaving 14 bases between them. The CDR3 has 12 amino acids.

This chain links TRBV9 with TRBJ2-7; the D is unclear. Germline V gene data show CDR1 as SGDLS and CDR2 as YYNGEE. This CDR3 comprises 13 residues. The V end lost 0 bases, the J end lost 4 bases, and 8 bases lay between the germline ends. The DNA of the CDR3 is TGTGCCAGCAGCGTAGGCGCCGGGTACGAGCAGTACTTC. Encoded protein: CASSVGAGYEQYF.

This clone turned up a few times. CDR3 in DNA: TGTGCCAGCAGCTTACCCAGGGACGGAAAAAGCTCCTACAATGAGCAGTTCTTC. This translates into CASSLPRDGKSSYNEQFF. The chain has TRBV7-9 and TRBJ2-1; the D call may be TRBD1 or TRBD2 (5 bases each). CDR3 length: 18 amino acids. Germline V gene data show CDR1 as SEHNR and CDR2 as FQNEAQ (reference sequence). Trimming took off 2 bases at V and 0 bases at J, with 17 bases between the two ends. Based on the CDR3 plus reference TRBV7-9 and TRBJ2-1, the full variable domain is DTGVSQNPRHKITKRGQNVTFRCDPISEHNRLYWYRQTLGQGPEFLTYFQNEAQLEKSRLLSDRFSAERPKGSFSTLEIQRTEQGDSAMYLCASSLPRDGKSSYNEQFFGPGTRLTVL.

In its sample, this clone is medium-sized. The chain recombines TRBV7-2 with TRBJ1-2; D unresolved. Germline CDR1 is SGHTA and CDR2 is FQGNSA. V lost 1 base, J lost 4 bases, and 10 bases lay in between. The CDR3 totals 14 residues. The CDR3 protein is CASSLVPSPYGYTF. The DNA for the CDR3 is TGTGCCAGCAGCTTAGTCCCTAGCCCCTATGGCTACACCTTC.

The chain employs TRBV21-1 and TRBJ2-7; the table names TRBD1, a call not compared with the DNA. TRBV21-1 counts as a pseudogene. This CDR3 comprises 15 residues. CDR3 sequence: CASSKKQGRTYEQYF. In DNA form, the CDR3 reads TGTGCCAGCAGCAAAAAGCAGGGCCGAACCTACGAGCAGTACTTC.

The genes are TRBV9 and TRBJ1-6, with 9 bases that match TRBD1. Germline V gives CDR1 SGDLS, CDR2 YYNGEE. J was trimmed by 0 bases and V by 4 bases; bases with no gene match: 8. The CDR3 extends over 18 amino acids. The chain's CDR3 is CASSSTGGFSSYNSPLHF. The CDR3 DNA reads TGTGCCAGCAGCTCAACAGGGGGCTTTAGCTCCTATAATTCACCCCTCCACTTT.

This clone has a single count. This chain joins TRBV7-9 and TRBJ2-2, with D unresolved. Trimming pared 4 bases from V and 6 bases from J, leaving 6 bases between. Germline V lookup: CDR1 SEHNR, CDR2 FQNEAQ (reference sequence). The CDR3 extends over 12 amino acids. The CDR3 region has the DNA TGTGCCAGCAGCTCAACGGCCGGGGAGCTGTTTTTT. It yields the protein CASSSTAGELFF.